What follows is one TCR beta chain and its context. Its specificity is not known. Following extraction, RNA underwent reverse transcription to cDNA, which served as the sequencing template. Produced via immunoSEQ multiplex PCR; TCRdb's table is partial and in-frame only. The repertoire has roughly 210,000 clones, roughly 44% of them found once; the top ten carry 2% to 3%. Treatment given: oral pan-JAK inhibitor, 5-10 mg twice daily. These data come from a study of CD8+ T cells in alopecia areata. Whole-study findings and limits: Scalp sequencing also captures normal skin's resident alphabeta T cells.

The J segment lost 8 bases and the V segment lost 2 bases, leaving 16 bases of the junction unmatched. The CDR3 covers 18 residues. Germline V gives CDR1 SGHVS, CDR2 FQNEAQ. The J gene is TRBJ2-1, the V gene TRBV7-8; TRBD2 agrees at 9 bases. The sample in question was CD4+ T cells sorted from blood, obtained at approximately week 37, from a patient treated with tofacitinib. The clonotype originates from a human donor with alopecia areata. CDR3 in DNA: TGTGCCAGCAGCTTATTTGGGCTAGCGGGACGCCGACGCCATGAGCAGTTCTTC. It specifies CASSLFGLAGRRRHEQFF.